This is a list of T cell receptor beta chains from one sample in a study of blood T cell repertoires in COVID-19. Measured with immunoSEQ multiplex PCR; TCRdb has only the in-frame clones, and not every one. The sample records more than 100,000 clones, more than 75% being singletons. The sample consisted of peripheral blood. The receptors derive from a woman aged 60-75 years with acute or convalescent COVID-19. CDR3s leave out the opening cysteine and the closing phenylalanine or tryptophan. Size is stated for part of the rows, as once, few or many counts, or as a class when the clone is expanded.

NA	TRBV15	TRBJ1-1	ATSRPQYPTEAF
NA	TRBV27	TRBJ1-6	ASSFSTEDSPLH
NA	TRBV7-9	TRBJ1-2	ASSQRPGEGYT
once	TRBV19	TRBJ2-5	ASSQRGRQGRQTQY
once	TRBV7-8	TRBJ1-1	ASSLIVRGSTEAF
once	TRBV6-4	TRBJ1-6	ASGETTNSPLH
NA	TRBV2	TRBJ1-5	ASNIKGLGQPQH
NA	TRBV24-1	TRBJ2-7	ATSVSGGYEQY
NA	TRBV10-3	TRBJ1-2	AISESTGGFYGYT
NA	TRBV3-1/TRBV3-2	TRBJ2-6	ASSQGASGGANVLT
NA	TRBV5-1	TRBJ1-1	ASTKGVGEAF
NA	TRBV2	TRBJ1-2	ASSAMGQTGYT
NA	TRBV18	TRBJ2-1	ASSPTSLNEQF
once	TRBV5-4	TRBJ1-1	ASSQGADDTEAF